The 17 T cell receptor beta chains listed next were all sequenced from one sample in a study of blood T cell repertoires in COVID-19. Using immunoSEQ multiplex PCR, the repertoire was profiled, and TCRdb retains in-frame clones only, with some absent. The sample holds roughly 220,000 clones, just over 85% seen once. Sequenced: PBMCs or T cells enriched from blood (not recorded which). The receptors derive from a woman in her 50s with acute COVID-19.

The chain carries TRBV28 and TRBJ1-1; 9 bases map to TRBD1. Germline loops: CDR1 MDHEN, CDR2 SYDVKM. Losses at the gene ends were 5 bases for V and 2 bases for J; bases not matched to a gene: 12. This CDR3 has 17 residues. CDR3 sequence: CASSLDRGHLGNTEAFF. The CDR3 bases are TGTGCCAGCAGTCTGGACAGGGGTCATTTGGGCAACACTGAAGCTTTCTTT.

The chain carries TRBV27 and TRBJ1-5, with TRBD1 as a possible D gene (5 bases). Germline V gene sequence: CDR1 MNHEY, CDR2 SMNVEV (reference sequence). This CDR3 is 14 amino acids long. Trimming removed 0 bases at V and 2 bases at J, with 5 bases between. CDR3 region: CASSLSRGNQPQHF. CDR3 sequence (DNA): TGTGCCAGCAGTTTATCCAGGGGCAATCAGCCCCAGCATTTT.

The J gene is TRBJ2-5, the V gene TRBV6-5; a weak D match, TRBD1 (6 bases). CDR1 and CDR2 from the germline V gene are MNHEY and SVGAGI. The V end was cut by 0 bases, the J end by 5 bases, with 16 bases between. CDR3 length: 16 residues. The CDR3 DNA follows: TGTGCCAGCAGTTACTCGCGAACAGGGCGGTTCGAGACCCAGTACTTC. Protein product: CASSYSRTGRFETQYF.

The chain couples TRBV5-1 to TRBJ2-5, with 10 bases matching TRBD2. After removal of 5 bases from V and 4 bases from J, the junction contained 2 bases not matched to a gene. In germline, CDR1 is SGHRS, CDR2 YFSETQ. The CDR3 loop spans 13 amino acids. The CDR3 region has the DNA TGCGCCAGCAGAATAGCGGGAGGAGAGACCCAGTACTTC. Its translation: CASRIAGGETQYF. Based on the CDR3 plus reference TRBV5-1 and TRBJ2-5, the full variable domain is KAGVTQTPRYLIKTRGQQVTLSCSPISGHRSVSWYQQTPGQGLQFLFEYFSETQRNKGNFPGRFSGRQFSNSRSEMNVSTLELGDSALYLCASRIAGGETQYFGPGTRLLVL.

V is TRBV19 and J is TRBJ2-1, with 8 bases matching TRBD2. Germline V lookup: CDR1 LNHDA, CDR2 SQIVND (reference sequence). This CDR3 spans 11 amino acids. V shed 5 bases, J shed 14 bases, and the junction held 5 bases outside the gene matches. This chain's CDR3 is CASSLSGSEFF. In DNA, the CDR3 is TGTGCCAGTAGTCTGAGCGGGAGCGAGTTCTTC.

J is TRBJ2-7 and V is TRBV2; tentative D call: TRBD1 (6 bases). Germline CDR1 reads SNHLY; CDR2 reads FYNNEI. The CDR3 consists of 14 residues. Trimming removed 6 bases at V and 3 bases at J, with 15 bases between. The CDR3 spells CASREKTGSYEQYF. CDR3 DNA: TGTGCCAGCAGAGAAAAAACAGGGAGCTACGAGCAGTACTTC.

The chain is built from TRBV5-8 and TRBJ1-2; D is perhaps TRBD1 (6 bases). The V gene's germline CDR1 is SGHTS and CDR2 YDEGEE. The CDR3 has 15 amino acids. Trimming left V 0 bases short and J 4 bases short, with 13 bases between. For the CDR3, the DNA is TGTGCCAGCAGCTTGGTCTGGGGGCCTGGCTATGGCTACACCTTC. Its protein product is CASSLVWGPGYGYTF.

This rearrangement joins TRBV6-1 to TRBJ1-4, with TRBD1 identical over 7 bases. Per the germline V gene, CDR1 is MNHNS and CDR2 is SASEGT. The junction had 12 bases not matched to a gene; V was cut back by 4 bases and J by 7 bases. This CDR3 spans 16 amino acids. CDR3 DNA: TGTGCCAGCAGTGCAAGACGGGACAGACCCTCTGAAAAACTGTTTTTT. Translated: CASSARRDRPSEKLFF.

The CDR3 loop is CASSSLGGGYEQYF. The CDR3 region has the DNA TGTGCCAGCAGCTCGTTGGGGGGAGGCTACGAGCAGTACTTC. The J gene is TRBJ2-7, the V gene TRBV7-6; perhaps TRBD2 as D (6 bases). The CDR3 is 14 amino acids. V shed 4 bases and J shed 3 bases, with 13 bases lying between them. The germline CDR1 and CDR2 sequences are SGHVS and FNYEAQ. Full variable domain (remainder filled in from reference TRBV7-6 and TRBJ2-7): GAGVSQSPRYKVTKRGQDVALRCDPISGHVSLYWYRQALGQGPEFLTYFNYEAQQDKSGLPNDRFSAERPEGSISTLTIQRTEQRDSAMYRCASSSLGGGYEQYFGPGTRLTVT.

The chain is built from TRBV12-5 and TRBJ2-1, with 14 nucleotides matching TRBD2. The CDR3 has 17 amino acids. Germline loops: CDR1 LGHNT, CDR2 FRNRAP. J was trimmed by 5 bases and V by 6 bases; bases with no gene match: 9. In DNA, the CDR3 is TGTGCTAGTGGACTGACTAGCGGGAGGGCCTGGAACAATGAGCAGTTCTTC. Translation gives CASGLTSGRAWNNEQFF.

The J gene is TRBJ2-4, the V gene TRBV6-1; 12 bases map to TRBD2. The CDR3 runs to 15 residues. Trimming cost V 2 bases and J 9 bases; bases outside gene matches: 5. Germline V gives CDR1 MNHNS, CDR2 SASEGT. Here the CDR3 reads CASSESSGRASIQYF. As DNA, the CDR3 is TGTGCCAGCAGTGAATCTAGCGGGAGGGCTTCCATTCAGTACTTC.

This chain uses TRBV5-1 with TRBJ1-6; 8 nucleotides agree with TRBD1. J was trimmed by 9 bases and V by 3 bases; bases with no gene match: 8. Germline values: CDR1 SGHRS, CDR2 YFSETQ. The CDR3 has 15 residues. The CDR3 loop is CASSSLTGAASPLHF. The CDR3 DNA follows: TGCGCCAGCAGCTCGTTGACAGGGGCCGCTTCACCCCTCCACTTT. The full variable domain, completed using reference TRBV5-1 and TRBJ1-6, is KAGVTQTPRYLIKTRGQQVTLSCSPISGHRSVSWYQQTPGQGLQFLFEYFSETQRNKGNFPGRFSGRQFSNSRSEMNVSTLELGDSALYLCASSSLTGAASPLHFGNGTRLTVT.

The rearrangement uses TRBV19 and TRBJ1-1; a weak D match, TRBD1 (5 bases). The germline gives CDR1 LNHDA, CDR2 SQIVND (reference sequence). V gave up 10 bases and J gave up 8 bases, with 23 bases separating them. The CDR3 has 14 amino acids. CDR3 in DNA: TGTGCCACCCGGGACGTACCGCGGGGGTTGGAAGCTTTCTTT. The encoded protein is CATRDVPRGLEAFF. The full variable domain, with the rest looked up from reference TRBV19 and TRBJ1-1, is DGGITQSPKYLFRKEGQNVTLSCEQNLNHDAMYWYRQDPGQGLRLIYYSQIVNDFQKGDIAEGYSVSREKKESFPLTVTSAQKNPTAFYLCATRDVPRGLEAFFGQGTRLTVV.

The count of this clone is one. The V gene is TRBV29-1, the J gene TRBJ2-5, with 7 bases identical to TRBD2. The CDR3 has 12 amino acids. The V segment lost 4 bases and the J segment 5 bases; nucleotides outside the gene matches: 4. Germline CDR1 SQVTM, CDR2 ANQGSEA. The CDR3 DNA reads as TGCAGCGTTGGGAGGGAGGGCGAGACCCAGTACTTC. Translation gives CSVGREGETQYF. Full variable domain (remainder filled in from reference TRBV29-1 and TRBJ2-5): SAVISQKPSRDICQRGTSLTIQCQVDSQVTMMFWYRQQPGQSLTLIATANQGSEATYESGFVIDKFPISRPNLTFSTLTVSNMSPEDSSIYLCSVGREGETQYFGPGTRLLVL.

The CDR3 sequence is CASSLRGRASGELFF. The CDR3, as DNA: TGTGCCAGCAGTTTACGCGGGAGGGCCTCCGGGGAGCTGTTTTTT. The chain employs TRBV27 and TRBJ2-2, with 9 bases lining up with TRBD2. CDR1 and CDR2 (germline): MNHEY, SMNVEV (reference sequence). The CDR3 totals 15 residues. Losses at the gene ends were 2 bases for V and 6 bases for J; bases not matched to a gene: 4.

This clone was seen once. The V gene is TRBV28, the J gene TRBJ1-1; 9 nucleotides align to TRBD1. Per the germline V gene, CDR1 is MDHEN and CDR2 is SYDVKM. The J segment lost 5 bases and the V segment lost 5 bases, leaving 15 bases of the junction unmatched. The CDR3 loop spans 17 amino acids. This CDR3 is CASSPSTGGKAETEAFF. Here the CDR3 DNA reads TGTGCCAGCAGTCCGTCGACAGGGGGAAAAGCGGAGACTGAAGCTTTCTTT.

The CDR3 loop is CASETGASYNEQFF. DNA for the CDR3: TGTGCCAGCGAGACAGGGGCCTCCTACAATGAGCAGTTCTTC. This chain uses TRBV28 with TRBJ2-1; 8 bases are a match to TRBD1. The CDR3 loop spans 14 amino acids. CDR1 and CDR2 (germline): MDHEN, SYDVKM. Trimming took 8 bases from V and 0 from J; bases not matched to a gene: 3.